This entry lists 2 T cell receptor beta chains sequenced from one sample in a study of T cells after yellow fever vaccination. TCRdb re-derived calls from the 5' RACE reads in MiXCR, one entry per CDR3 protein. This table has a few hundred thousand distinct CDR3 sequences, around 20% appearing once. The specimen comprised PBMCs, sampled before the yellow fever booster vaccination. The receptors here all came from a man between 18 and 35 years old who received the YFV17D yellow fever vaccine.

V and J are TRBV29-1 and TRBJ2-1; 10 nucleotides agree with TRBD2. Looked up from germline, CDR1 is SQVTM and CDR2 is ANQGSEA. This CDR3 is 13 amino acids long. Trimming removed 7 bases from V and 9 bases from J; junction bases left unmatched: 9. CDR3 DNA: TGCAGCGCCCTGGGGCTAGCGGGGGCTGAGCAGTTCTTC. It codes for CSALGLAGAEQFF.

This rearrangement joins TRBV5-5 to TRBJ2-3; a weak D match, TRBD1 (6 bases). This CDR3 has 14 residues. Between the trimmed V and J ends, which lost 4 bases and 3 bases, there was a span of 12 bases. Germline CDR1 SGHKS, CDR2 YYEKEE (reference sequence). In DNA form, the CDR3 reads TGTGCCAGCAGCGCCCAGGGGCGGACAGATACGCAGTATTTT. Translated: CASSAQGRTDTQYF.